This record concerns one T cell receptor beta chain sequence. Its specificity is unknown. The data stem from a study of post-analysis software for immune sequencing data. Overall study findings and caveats: A few TRBV segments (TRBV5-6, TRBV5-1 and TRBV20-1 among them) occurred more frequently in patients than in controls. Normalized Chao1 diversity was significantly reduced in patients versus controls. Analysis by F measure revealed that same-batch samples clustered strongly together.

V lost 6 bases, J lost 5 bases, and 7 bases lay in between. CDR1 and CDR2 from the germline V gene are DFQATT and SNEGSKA (reference sequence). This CDR3 comprises 10 residues. Carried by the TCR beta cDNA libraries were unique molecular identifiers. Input amounts of 1 to 10 million T cells were used. These gave around 500,000 cDNA molecules, so each molecule approximated one T cell. Each CDR3 protein is one row after TCRdb ran MiXCR on the PCR reads. The sample consists of about 540,000 distinct CDR3 sequences, under 40% of them appearing once. This sequence joins TRBV20-1 and TRBJ2-5; D uncertain. Sample: blood. The TCR sequence derives from a girl between 2 and 17 years old with multiple sclerosis. The CDR3 is CSASPETQYF. CDR3 nucleotide sequence: TGCAGTGCGAGTCCGGAGACCCAGTACTTC.